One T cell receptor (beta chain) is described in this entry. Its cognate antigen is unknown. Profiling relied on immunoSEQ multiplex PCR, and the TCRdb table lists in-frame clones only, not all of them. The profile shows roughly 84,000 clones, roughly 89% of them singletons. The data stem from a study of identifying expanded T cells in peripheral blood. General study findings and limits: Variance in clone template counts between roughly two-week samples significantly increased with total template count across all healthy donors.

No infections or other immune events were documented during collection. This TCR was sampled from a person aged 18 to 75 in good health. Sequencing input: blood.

The CDR3 region has the DNA TGTGCCAGCAGCGTAAACAGGGCGAACACCGGGGAGCTGTTTTTT. Amino acids: CASSVNRANTGELFF. The V gene is TRBV9, the J gene TRBJ2-2; TRBD1 is a possible D gene (6 bases). V was cut by 1 base and J by 0 bases, with 7 bases left in between. This CDR3 comprises 15 residues. Germline V gives CDR1 SGDLS, CDR2 YYNGEE.